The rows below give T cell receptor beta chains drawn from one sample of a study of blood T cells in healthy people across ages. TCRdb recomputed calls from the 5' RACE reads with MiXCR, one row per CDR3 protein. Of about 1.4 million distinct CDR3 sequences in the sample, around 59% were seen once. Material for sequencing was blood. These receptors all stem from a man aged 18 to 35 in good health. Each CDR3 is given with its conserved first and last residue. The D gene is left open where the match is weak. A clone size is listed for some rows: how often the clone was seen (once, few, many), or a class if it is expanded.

DNA: TGCAGCGTTGAATGGGGGGCGTCCGGTGAGACCCAGTACTTC; CDR3: CSVEWGASGETQYF; size: .; D: .; J: TRBJ2-5; V: TRBV29-1
DNA: TGCGCCAGCAGCCAAGTTTCAGGAGCCACAGGTACGCAGTATTTT; CDR3: CASSQVSGATGTQYF; size: .; D: .; J: TRBJ2-3; V: TRBV4-3
DNA: TGTGCCAGCAGCGGCGACCCGGGACAGCGAGGCACAGATACGCAGTATTTT; CDR3: CASSGDPGQRGTDTQYF; size: .; D: TRBD1; J: TRBJ2-3; V: TRBV9
DNA: TGCGCCAGCAGCTTGGCCCTAGCGGGAGGAGCCGAGACCCAGTACTTC; CDR3: CASSLALAGGAETQYF; size: .; D: TRBD2; J: TRBJ2-5; V: TRBV5-1
DNA: TGTGCCAGCTCACCGCGTGTCGGACAGGGGAGCACAGATACGCAGTATTTT; CDR3: CASSPRVGQGSTDTQYF; size: .; D: TRBD1; J: TRBJ2-3; V: TRBV18
DNA: TGTGCCAGCAGCGGACTAGCGGGGGGCCAGGATACGCAGTATTTT; CDR3: CASSGLAGGQDTQYF; size: .; D: TRBD2; J: TRBJ2-3; V: TRBV6-6
DNA: TGCGCCAGCAGCTTGGCCGGGTTTCCAGACCCTAACTATGGCTACACCTTC; CDR3: CASSLAGFPDPNYGYTF; size: .; D: .; J: TRBJ1-2; V: TRBV5-1
DNA: TGTGCCAGCAGTTCCCTTTGGTGGGAGCAGTACTTC; CDR3: CASSSLWWEQYF; size: once; D: .; J: TRBJ2-7; V: TRBV6-5
DNA: TGTGCCAGCAGCGAAAGCGGGGCTAGCGGGAGGGCCACGCTATACAATGAGCAGTTCTTC; CDR3: CASSESGASGRATLYNEQFF; size: .; D: TRBD2; J: TRBJ2-1; V: TRBV2
DNA: TGTGCCAGCAGAGAATCCAGGGGTTCACCCCTCCACTTT; CDR3: CASRESRGSPLHF; size: .; D: .; J: TRBJ1-6; V: TRBV27
DNA: TGTGCCAGCACCTCCCCAGGGACAGGAGAATCACCCCTCCACTTT; CDR3: CASTSPGTGESPLHF; size: few; D: TRBD1; J: TRBJ1-6; V: TRBV6-2/TRBV6-3
DNA: TGCGCCAGCAGCCAAGATAGACAGGGCTTTCCGGTGGTGAACACTGAAGCTTTCTTT; CDR3: CASSQDRQGFPVVNTEAFF; size: .; D: TRBD1; J: TRBJ1-1; V: TRBV4-3
DNA: TGTGCCAGCAGCCTTAGCGAGTCACTCTACGAGCAGTACTTC; CDR3: CASSLSESLYEQYF; size: .; D: .; J: TRBJ2-7; V: TRBV7-2
DNA: TGTGCCAGCAGTCCCTCCTTTGGGACTTCCTACGAGCAGTACTTC; CDR3: CASSPSFGTSYEQYF; size: .; D: .; J: TRBJ2-7; V: TRBV27
DNA: TGTGCCAGCAGTTACCATGGCCCCGGACTAGCGAAAAGCTCCTACAATGAGCAGTACTTC; CDR3: CASSYHGPGLAKSSYNEQYF; size: .; D: TRBD2; J: TRBJ2-7; V: TRBV6-5
DNA: TGCGCCAGCAGCCCACCCGGGGCAATGCGGGAGCTGTTTTTT; CDR3: CASSPPGAMRELFF; size: .; D: .; J: TRBJ2-2; V: TRBV4-1
DNA: TGTGCCAGCAGCTACCGACAGACCCTCTATGGCTACACCTTC; CDR3: CASSYRQTLYGYTF; size: .; D: .; J: TRBJ1-2; V: TRBV7-4
DNA: TGCAGTGCTGGACTAGCGGGGGAAGAGCAGTACTTC; CDR3: CSAGLAGEEQYF; size: .; D: TRBD2; J: TRBJ2-5; V: TRBV20-1
DNA: TGTGCCACCAAGGGCGGGGGGGCCTACAATGAGCAGTTCTTC; CDR3: CATKGGGAYNEQFF; size: .; D: TRBD2; J: TRBJ2-1; V: TRBV24-1
DNA: TGTGCCAGCAGCGTAGTCCCCGCGGGCCAAGAGACCCAGTACTTC; CDR3: CASSVVPAGQETQYF; size: .; D: .; J: TRBJ2-5; V: TRBV9
DNA: TGTGCCAGCTCACCACAGGGAACAGGGGTAGAGACCCAGTACTTC; CDR3: CASSPQGTGVETQYF; size: .; D: TRBD1; J: TRBJ2-5; V: TRBV18
DNA: TGCGCCAGCAGCCGCACGCAGGGAGGCACTGAAGCTTTCTTT; CDR3: CASSRTQGGTEAFF; size: .; D: .; J: TRBJ1-1; V: TRBV4-1
DNA: TGCAGTGCTAGTATGGGACAGGGGATAGATACGCAGTATTTT; CDR3: CSASMGQGIDTQYF; size: .; D: TRBD1; J: TRBJ2-3; V: TRBV20-1
DNA: TGTGCCAGCAGTTTCGGGGGGAGCATCTACGAGCAGTACTTC; CDR3: CASSFGGSIYEQYF; size: .; D: TRBD2; J: TRBJ2-7; V: TRBV27
DNA: TGCGCCAGCAGCTTGGAACGGAACTACGAGCAGTACTTC; CDR3: CASSLERNYEQYF; size: .; D: .; J: TRBJ2-7; V: TRBV5-1
DNA: TGCAGTGCCTCTCGGGCTAGCGGGGCCACAGATACGCAGTATTTT; CDR3: CSASRASGATDTQYF; size: .; D: TRBD2; J: TRBJ2-3; V: TRBV20-1
DNA: TGCAGCGTTGAAAGTCAGGGGGCTATTAACTATGGCTACACCTTC; CDR3: CSVESQGAINYGYTF; size: .; D: TRBD1; J: TRBJ1-2; V: TRBV29-1
DNA: TGTGCCAGCTTGCCCGCTCTCGGGACACTCTATGGCTACACCTTC; CDR3: CASLPALGTLYGYTF; size: .; D: .; J: TRBJ1-2; V: TRBV7-9